Below are 10 T cell receptor beta chains sequenced from a single sample in a study of blood T cell repertoires in COVID-19. Here immunoSEQ multiplex PCR was the method, and the copy in TCRdb shows in-frame clones only, minus some. Of approximately 380,000 clones listed, approximately 89% are singletons. Sample: PBMCs or T cells enriched from blood (not recorded which). These receptors came from a woman in her 40s who had been exposed to COVID-19.

This sequence joins TRBV18 and TRBJ2-7; tentative D call: TRBD2 (5 bases). The CDR3 spans 15 residues. V gave up 1 base and J gave up 2 bases, with 12 bases separating them. CDR1 and CDR2 from the germline V gene are KGHSH and LQKENI. The CDR3 loop is CASSPRGDGAYEQYF. The CDR3 bases are TGTGCCAGCTCACCACGAGGTGACGGGGCCTACGAGCAGTACTTC.

This sequence joins TRBV7-9 and TRBJ1-2; D not certain. CDR3 length: 14 residues. Germline V gene sequence: CDR1 SEHNR, CDR2 FQNEAQ (reference sequence). Between the trimmed V and J ends, which lost 4 bases and 0 bases, there was a span of 9 bases. DNA of the CDR3: TGTGCCAGCAGCTCCGAGGCGGCTAACTATGGCTACACCTTC. It translates to CASSSEAANYGYTF.

The chain has TRBV5-1 and TRBJ2-5, with 8 nucleotides matching TRBD1. Germline CDR1 SGHRS, CDR2 YFSETQ. J was trimmed by 3 bases and V by 5 bases; bases with no gene match: 12. The CDR3 length is 16 residues. In DNA form, the CDR3 reads TGCGCCAGCAGGCCAGCATATCGGACAGGGAAAGAGACCCAGTACTTC. It is translated as CASRPAYRTGKETQYF.

The J gene is TRBJ2-2, the V gene TRBV7-8; 9 bases are a match to TRBD1. Germline loops: CDR1 SGHVS, CDR2 FQNEAQ. The CDR3 consists of 16 residues. Germline trimming cut 5 bases from V and 6 bases from J; bases unmatched to any gene: 10. Written as DNA, the CDR3 is TGTGCCAGCAGCCACGGACAGGGGAGCGTGGCCGGGGAGCTGTTTTTT. This sequence encodes CASSHGQGSVAGELFF.

V gene TRBV13 combines with J gene TRBJ2-5, with TRBD1 matching 9 bases. The CDR3 has 17 residues. Germline V gives CDR1 PRHDT, CDR2 FYEKMQ (reference sequence). Trimming took 5 bases from V and 1 from J; bases not matched to a gene: 11. The CDR3 coding sequence is TGTGCCAGCAGCCTACGGGGACAGGGATTTCCCCAAGAGACCCAGTACTTC. Translated: CASSLRGQGFPQETQYF.

The chain is built from TRBV30 and TRBJ2-5, with D possibly being TRBD1 (6 bases). Looked up from germline, CDR1 is GTSNPN and CDR2 is SVGIG (reference sequence). Trimming left V 5 bases short and J 11 bases short, with 12 bases between. The CDR3 is 10 amino acids. In DNA, the CDR3 is TGTGCCTGGGGGAAACAGGGACAGTACTTC. Protein product: CAWGKQGQYF.

This sequence joins TRBV18 and TRBJ2-1; TRBD2 might be the D (5 bases). V was cut by 1 base and J by 6 bases, with 13 bases left in between. Germline CDR1 reads KGHSH; CDR2 reads LQKENI. The CDR3 consists of 15 residues. The CDR3 reads CASSPLPPSSNEQFF. CDR3 coding DNA: TGTGCCAGCTCACCACTACCGCCTAGCAGCAATGAGCAGTTCTTC.

This clone was picked up a small number of times. The sample has other DNA sequences that encode this CDR3 too. The J gene is TRBJ1-1, the V gene TRBV6-5; a weak D match, TRBD1 (5 bases). Per the germline V gene, CDR1 is MNHEY and CDR2 is SVGAGI. This CDR3 has 14 amino acids. V shed 2 bases and J shed 5 bases, with 12 bases lying between them. The CDR3 region has the DNA TGTGCCAGCAGTTACGGCCAGGGTGGAACTGAAGCTTTCTTT. The encoded protein is CASSYGQGGTEAFF.

This chain connects TRBV5-1 to TRBJ2-2; 7 bases are a match to TRBD1. V lost 2 bases, J lost 0 bases, and 4 bases stayed unmatched. The CDR3 sequence is 16 residues long. Per germline, CDR1 SGHRS and CDR2 YFSETQ. For the CDR3, the DNA is TGCGCCAGCAGCTTTAGGGGGACAGCGAACACCGGGGAGCTGTTTTTT. Translated: CASSFRGTANTGELFF.

The J gene is TRBJ2-7, the V gene TRBV30, with TRBD2 matching over 7 bases. Looked up from germline, CDR1 is GTSNPN and CDR2 is SVGIG (reference sequence). The CDR3 extends over 13 amino acids. Trimming at V came to 5 bases and at J to 0 bases, leaving 4 bases not matched to a gene. The chain's CDR3 is CAWERDDSYEQYF. CDR3 bases: TGTGCCTGGGAGCGGGATGACTCCTACGAGCAGTACTTC. Full variable domain (rest looked up from reference TRBV30 and TRBJ2-7): SQTIHQWPATLVQPVGSPLSLECTVEGTSNPNLYWYRQAAGRGLQLLFYSVGIGQISSEVPQNLSASRPQDRQFILSSKKLLLSDSGFYLCAWERDDSYEQYFGPGTRLTVT.